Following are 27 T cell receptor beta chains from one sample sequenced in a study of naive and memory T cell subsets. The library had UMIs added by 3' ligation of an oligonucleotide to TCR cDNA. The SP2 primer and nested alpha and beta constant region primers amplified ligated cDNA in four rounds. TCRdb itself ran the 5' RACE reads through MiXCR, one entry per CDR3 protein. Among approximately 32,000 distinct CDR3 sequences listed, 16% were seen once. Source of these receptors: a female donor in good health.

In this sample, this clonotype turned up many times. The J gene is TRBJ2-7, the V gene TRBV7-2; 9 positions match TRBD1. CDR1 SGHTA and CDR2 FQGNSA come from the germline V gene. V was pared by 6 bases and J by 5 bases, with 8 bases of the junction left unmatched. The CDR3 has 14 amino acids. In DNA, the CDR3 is TGTGCCAGCAGGGCCGGACAGGGGTGGGACGAGCAGTACTTC. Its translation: CASRAGQGWDEQYF. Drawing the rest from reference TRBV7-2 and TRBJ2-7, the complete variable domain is GAGVSQSPSNKVTEKGKDVELRCDPISGHTALYWYRQSLGQGLEFLIYFQGNSAPDKSGLPSDRFSAERTGGSVSTLTIQRTQQEDSAVYLCASRAGQGWDEQYFGPGTRLTVT.

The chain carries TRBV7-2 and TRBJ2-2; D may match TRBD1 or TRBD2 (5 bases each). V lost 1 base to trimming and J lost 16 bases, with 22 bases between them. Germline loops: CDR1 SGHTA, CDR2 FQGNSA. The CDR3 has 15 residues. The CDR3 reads CASSLGSGTASSRFF. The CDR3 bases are TGTGCCAGCAGCTTAGGGTCTGGGACGGCGTCCAGCCGGTTTTTT.

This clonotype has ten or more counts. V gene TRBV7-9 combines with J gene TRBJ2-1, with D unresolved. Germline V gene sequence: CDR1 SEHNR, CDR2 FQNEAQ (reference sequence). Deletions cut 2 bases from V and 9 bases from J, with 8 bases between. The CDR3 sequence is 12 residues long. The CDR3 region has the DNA TGTGCCAGCAGCTTATTTCCGGTTGAGCAGTTCTTC. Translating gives CASSLFPVEQFF.

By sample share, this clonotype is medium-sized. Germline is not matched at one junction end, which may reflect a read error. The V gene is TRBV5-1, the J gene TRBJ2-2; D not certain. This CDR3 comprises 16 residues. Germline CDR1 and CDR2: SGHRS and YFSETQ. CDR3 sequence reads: CASSLRTQANTGELFF. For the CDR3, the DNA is TGCGCCAGCAGCTTAAGGACCCAAGCGAATACCGGGGAGCTGTTTTTT.

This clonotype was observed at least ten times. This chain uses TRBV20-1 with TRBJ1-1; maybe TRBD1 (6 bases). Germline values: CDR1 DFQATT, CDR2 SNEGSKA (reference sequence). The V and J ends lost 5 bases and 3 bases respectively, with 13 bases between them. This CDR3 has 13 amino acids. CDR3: CSAPQGLDTEAFF. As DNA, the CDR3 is TGCAGTGCTCCTCAGGGGCTTGACACTGAAGCTTTCTTT.

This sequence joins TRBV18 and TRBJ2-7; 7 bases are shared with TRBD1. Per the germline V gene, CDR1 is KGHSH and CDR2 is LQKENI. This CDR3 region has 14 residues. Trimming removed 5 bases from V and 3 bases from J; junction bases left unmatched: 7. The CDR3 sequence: CASSSRDRVYEQYF. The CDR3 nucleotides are TGTGCCAGCTCATCCCGGGACAGAGTCTACGAGCAGTACTTC.

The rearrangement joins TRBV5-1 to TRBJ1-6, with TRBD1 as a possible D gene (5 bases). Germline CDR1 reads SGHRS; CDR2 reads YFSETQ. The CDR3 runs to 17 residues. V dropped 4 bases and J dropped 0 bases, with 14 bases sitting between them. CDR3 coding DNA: TGCGCCAGCAGCCGACAGCAGCCTTCCTCCTATAATTCACCCCTCCACTTT. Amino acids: CASSRQQPSSYNSPLHF.

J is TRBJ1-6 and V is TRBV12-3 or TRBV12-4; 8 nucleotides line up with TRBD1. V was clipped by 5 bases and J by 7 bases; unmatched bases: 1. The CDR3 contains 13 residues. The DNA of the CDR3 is TGTGCCAGCAGTGGGACAGGAAATTCACCCCTCCACTTT. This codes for CASSGTGNSPLHF.

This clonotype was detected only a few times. The CDR3 sequence: CASSLTTANYGYTF. DNA for the CDR3: TGTGCCAGCAGCTTAACGACAGCGAACTATGGCTACACCTTC. The J gene is TRBJ1-2, the V gene TRBV7-2; TRBD1 might be the D (5 bases). The CDR3 has 14 residues. The germline V gene has CDR1 SGHTA and CDR2 FQGNSA. Trimming took 2 bases from V and 2 from J, leaving 9 bases between them.

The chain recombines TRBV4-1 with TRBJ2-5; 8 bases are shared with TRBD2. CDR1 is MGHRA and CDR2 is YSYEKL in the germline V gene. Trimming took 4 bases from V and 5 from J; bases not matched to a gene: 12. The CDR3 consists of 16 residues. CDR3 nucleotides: TGCGCCAGCAGCCGCCAGACTAGCGCCCAGGCTGAGACCCAGTACTTC. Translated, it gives CASSRQTSAQAETQYF.

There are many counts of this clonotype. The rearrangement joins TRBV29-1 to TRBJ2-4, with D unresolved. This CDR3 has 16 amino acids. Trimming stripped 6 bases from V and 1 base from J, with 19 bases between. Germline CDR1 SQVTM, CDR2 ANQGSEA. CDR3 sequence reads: CSVTWADWVAKNIQYF. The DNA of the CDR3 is TGCAGCGTCACCTGGGCGGATTGGGTGGCCAAAAACATTCAGTACTTC.

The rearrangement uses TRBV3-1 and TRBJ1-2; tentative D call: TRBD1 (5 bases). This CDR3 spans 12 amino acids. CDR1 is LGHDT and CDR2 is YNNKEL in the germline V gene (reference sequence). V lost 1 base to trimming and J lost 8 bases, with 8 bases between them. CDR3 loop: CASSQGGRGYTF. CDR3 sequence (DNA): TGTGCCAGCAGCCAAGGGGGCAGAGGCTACACCTTC. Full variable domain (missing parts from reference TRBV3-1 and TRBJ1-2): DTAVSQTPKYLVTQMGNDKSIKCEQNLGHDTMYWYKQDSKKFLKIMFSYNNKELIINETVPNRFSPKSPDKAHLNLHINSLELGDSAVYFCASSQGGRGYTFGSGTRLTVV.

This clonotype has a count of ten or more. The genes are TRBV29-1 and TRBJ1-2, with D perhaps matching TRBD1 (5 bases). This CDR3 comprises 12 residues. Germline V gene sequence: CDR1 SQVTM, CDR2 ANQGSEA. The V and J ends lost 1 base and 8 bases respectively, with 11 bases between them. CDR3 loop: CSVEGGAGGYTF. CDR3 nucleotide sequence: TGCAGCGTTGAAGGGGGCGCGGGAGGCTACACCTTC.

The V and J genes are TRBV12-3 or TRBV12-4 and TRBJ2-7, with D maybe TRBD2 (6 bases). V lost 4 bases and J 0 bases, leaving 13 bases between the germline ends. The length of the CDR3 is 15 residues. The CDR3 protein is CASSSGERSSYEQYF. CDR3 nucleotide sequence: TGTGCCAGCAGTTCGGGAGAAAGGAGCTCCTACGAGCAGTACTTC.

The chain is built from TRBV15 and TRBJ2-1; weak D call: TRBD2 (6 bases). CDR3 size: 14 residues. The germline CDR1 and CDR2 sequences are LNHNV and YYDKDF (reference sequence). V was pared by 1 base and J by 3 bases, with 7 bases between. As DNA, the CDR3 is TGTGCCACCAGCAGAGCAGCGGGCTACAATGAGCAGTTCTTC. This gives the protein CATSRAAGYNEQFF.

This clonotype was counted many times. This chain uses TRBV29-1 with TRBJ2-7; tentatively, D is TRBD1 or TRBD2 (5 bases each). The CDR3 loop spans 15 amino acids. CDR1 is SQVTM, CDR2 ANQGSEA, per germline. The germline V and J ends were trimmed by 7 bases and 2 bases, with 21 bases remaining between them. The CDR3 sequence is CSALELGTGAYEQYF. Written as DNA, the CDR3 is TGCAGCGCCCTAGAGCTGGGGACCGGGGCCTACGAGCAGTACTTC.

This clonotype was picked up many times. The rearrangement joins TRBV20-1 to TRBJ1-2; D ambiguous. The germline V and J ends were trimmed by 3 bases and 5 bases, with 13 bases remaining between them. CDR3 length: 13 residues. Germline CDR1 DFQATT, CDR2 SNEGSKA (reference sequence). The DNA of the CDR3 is TGCAGTGCTAGCGGCGACTCCACGTATGGCTACACCTTC. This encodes CSASGDSTYGYTF.

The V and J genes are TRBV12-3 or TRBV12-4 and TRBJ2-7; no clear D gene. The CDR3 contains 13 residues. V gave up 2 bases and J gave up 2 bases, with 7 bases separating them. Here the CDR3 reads CASSLSQAYEQYF. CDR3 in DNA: TGTGCCAGCAGTTTATCGCAGGCCTACGAGCAGTACTTC.

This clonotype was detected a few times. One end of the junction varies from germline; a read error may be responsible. The chain's CDR3 is CASSFGDRVSF. CDR3 DNA: TGTGCCAGCAGTTTTGGGGACAGGGTAAGCTTC. The genes are TRBV12-3 or TRBV12-4 and TRBJ2-7; TRBD1 aligns across 9 bases. This CDR3 contains 11 residues.

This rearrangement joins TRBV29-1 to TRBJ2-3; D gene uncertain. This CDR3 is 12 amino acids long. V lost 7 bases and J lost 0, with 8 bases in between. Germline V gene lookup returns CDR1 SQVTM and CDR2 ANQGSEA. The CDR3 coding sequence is TGCAGCGGCGAAGAGAGCACAGATACGCAGTATTTT. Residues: CSGEESTDTQYF.

The CDR3 protein is CASSPQDPYEQYF. The CDR3 coding sequence is TGTGCCAGCAGCCCCCAGGATCCCTACGAGCAGTACTTC. This rearrangement joins TRBV7-2 to TRBJ2-7; D unresolved. The V gene lost 5 bases and the J gene lost 2 bases, with 10 bases spanning the gap. The CDR3 extends over 13 amino acids. Per germline, CDR1 SGHTA and CDR2 FQGNSA.

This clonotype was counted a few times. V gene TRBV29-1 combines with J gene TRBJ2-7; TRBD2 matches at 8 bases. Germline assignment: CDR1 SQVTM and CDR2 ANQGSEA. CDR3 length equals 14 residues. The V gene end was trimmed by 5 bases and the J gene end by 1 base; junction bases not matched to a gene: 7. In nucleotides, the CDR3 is TGCAGCGTTTTTGATTCGGGGGGGTCCTACGAGCAGTACTTC. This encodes CSVFDSGGSYEQYF.

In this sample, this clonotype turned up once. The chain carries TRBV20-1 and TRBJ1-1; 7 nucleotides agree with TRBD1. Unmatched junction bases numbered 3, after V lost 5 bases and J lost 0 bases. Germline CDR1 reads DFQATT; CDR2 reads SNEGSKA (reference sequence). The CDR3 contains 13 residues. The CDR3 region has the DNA TGCAGTGCTCCGGACAGGTTGAACACTGAAGCTTTCTTT. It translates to CSAPDRLNTEAFF.

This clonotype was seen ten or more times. In nucleotides, the CDR3 is TGCAGCGTTTGTCCGGCCTACAATGAGCAGTTCTTC. This translates into CSVCPAYNEQFF. This rearrangement joins TRBV29-1 to TRBJ2-1; D unclear. Trimming pared 5 bases from V and 2 bases from J, leaving 7 bases between. CDR1 is SQVTM and CDR2 is ANQGSEA in the germline V gene. The CDR3 sequence is 12 residues long.

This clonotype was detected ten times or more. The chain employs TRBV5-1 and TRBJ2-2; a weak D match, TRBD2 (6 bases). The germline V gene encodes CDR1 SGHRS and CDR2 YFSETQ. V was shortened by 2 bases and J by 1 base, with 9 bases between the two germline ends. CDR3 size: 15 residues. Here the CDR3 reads CASSFEGGNTGELFF. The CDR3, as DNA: TGCGCCAGCAGCTTCGAGGGAGGGAACACCGGGGAGCTGTTTTTT.

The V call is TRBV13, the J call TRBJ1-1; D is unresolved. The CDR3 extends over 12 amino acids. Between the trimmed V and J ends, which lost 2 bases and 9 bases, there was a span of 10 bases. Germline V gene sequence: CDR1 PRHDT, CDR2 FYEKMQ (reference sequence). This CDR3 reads CASSLLGRQAFF. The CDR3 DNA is TGTGCCAGCAGCTTACTAGGTCGGCAAGCTTTCTTT.

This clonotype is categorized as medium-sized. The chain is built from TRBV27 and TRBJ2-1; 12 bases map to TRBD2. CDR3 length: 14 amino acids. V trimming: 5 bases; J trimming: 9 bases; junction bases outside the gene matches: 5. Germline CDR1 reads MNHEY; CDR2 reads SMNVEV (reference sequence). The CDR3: CASSTTSGGGEQFF. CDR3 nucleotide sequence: TGTGCCAGCAGTACGACTAGCGGGGGCGGTGAGCAGTTCTTC.